This is a list of T cell receptor beta chains from one sample in a study of cytomegalovirus exposure and HLA in healthy donors. Using immunoSEQ multiplex PCR, the repertoire was profiled, and TCRdb retains in-frame clones only, with some absent. Among approximately 120,000 clones listed, about three quarters were seen once. The sequenced material came from PBMCs. The receptors stem from a female donor in good health and CMV-seronegative. Both conserved end residues are part of each CDR3. A D gene is named only where the DNA matches it firmly. Size values are once, few and many counts, or a class for expanded clones, and some rows have none.

clone_size: .; d_call: .; v_call: TRBV7-9; j_call: TRBJ2-7; cdr3_nt: TGTTCCAGCAGCTCCCCGCGCGAGCAGTACTTC; cdr3_aa: CSSSSPREQYF
clone_size: .; d_call: .; v_call: TRBV7-2; j_call: TRBJ1-1; cdr3_nt: TGTGCCAGCAGCTTAAAGGGGCCCGTTTCTGAAGCTTTCTTT; cdr3_aa: CASSLKGPVSEAFF
clone_size: .; d_call: .; v_call: TRBV30; j_call: TRBJ1-2; cdr3_nt: TGTGCCTGTGTAACTGCATATGGCTACACCTTC; cdr3_aa: CACVTAYGYTF
clone_size: .; d_call: .; v_call: TRBV5-1; j_call: TRBJ2-5; cdr3_nt: TGCGCCAGCGCGCCCAGGCCTCAAGAGACCCAGTACTTC; cdr3_aa: CASAPRPQETQYF
clone_size: .; d_call: TRBD1; v_call: TRBV28; j_call: TRBJ1-2; cdr3_nt: TGTGCCAGCAGATATACGACAGGGACCTATGGCTACACCTTC; cdr3_aa: CASRYTTGTYGYTF
clone_size: few; d_call: TRBD1; v_call: TRBV2; j_call: TRBJ2-1; cdr3_nt: TGTGCCAGCTTACTCCGGACAGGAGCGAACAATGAGCAGTTCTTC; cdr3_aa: CASLLRTGANNEQFF
clone_size: few; d_call: TRBD1; v_call: TRBV6-5; j_call: TRBJ1-1; cdr3_nt: TGTGCCAGCAGTTCAGGGGGCGGGACTGAAGCTTTCTTT; cdr3_aa: CASSSGGGTEAFF
clone_size: .; d_call: TRBD2; v_call: TRBV9; j_call: TRBJ2-1; cdr3_nt: TGTGCCAGCAGCCCGGGGGGGCAGTACAATGAGCAGTTCTTC; cdr3_aa: CASSPGGQYNEQFF
clone_size: .; d_call: .; v_call: TRBV5-5; j_call: TRBJ1-2; cdr3_nt: TGTGCCAGCAGCTTGATTCTGGGGGCCGATGGCTACACCTTC; cdr3_aa: CASSLILGADGYTF
clone_size: .; d_call: TRBD2; v_call: TRBV2; j_call: TRBJ2-3; cdr3_nt: TGTGCCAGCAGTGATTTGGGGGAGGGAGATACGCAGTATTTT; cdr3_aa: CASSDLGEGDTQYF
clone_size: once; d_call: TRBD2; v_call: TRBV9; j_call: TRBJ2-1; cdr3_nt: TGTGCCAGCAGCGTAGTTCCGGGGGGGCCCGACAATGAGCAGTTCTTC; cdr3_aa: CASSVVPGGPDNEQFF
clone_size: .; d_call: .; v_call: TRBV27; j_call: TRBJ2-2; cdr3_nt: TGTGCCAGCAGTTTCGGGACAACGAACACCGGGGAGCTGTTTTTT; cdr3_aa: CASSFGTTNTGELFF
clone_size: once; d_call: TRBD1; v_call: TRBV27; j_call: TRBJ2-3; cdr3_nt: TGTGCCAGCAGTTCGGTGACAGGGGAACTCACAGATACGCAGTATTTT; cdr3_aa: CASSSVTGELTDTQYF
clone_size: .; d_call: TRBD1; v_call: TRBV19; j_call: TRBJ1-1; cdr3_nt: TGTGCCAGTAGTACAGGGGGGAACACTGAAGCTTTCTTT; cdr3_aa: CASSTGGNTEAFF
clone_size: once; d_call: .; v_call: TRBV7-2; j_call: TRBJ2-3; cdr3_nt: TGTGCCAGCAGCTATTCGGGGGGCACGGCAGATACGCAGTATTTT; cdr3_aa: CASSYSGGTADTQYF
clone_size: .; d_call: TRBD1; v_call: TRBV5-4; j_call: TRBJ1-2; cdr3_nt: TGTGCCAGCAGCTTGGGTGACAGGGGGCGCTTCCATGGCTACACCTTC; cdr3_aa: CASSLGDRGRFHGYTF
clone_size: .; d_call: .; v_call: TRBV7-2; j_call: TRBJ1-3; cdr3_nt: TGTGCCAGCAGCCTTGGGGCGGGGAGGACTGGAAACACCATATATTTT; cdr3_aa: CASSLGAGRTGNTIYF
clone_size: .; d_call: .; v_call: TRBV20-1; j_call: TRBJ2-5; cdr3_nt: TGCAGTGCTAGCCTTCAAGAGAGCCAGTACTTC; cdr3_aa: CSASLQESQYF
clone_size: .; d_call: TRBD1; v_call: TRBV6-1; j_call: TRBJ2-7; cdr3_nt: TGTGCCAGCAGCCAAGGACAGGCCCTCTCCTACGAGCAGTACTTC; cdr3_aa: CASSQGQALSYEQYF
clone_size: .; d_call: TRBD2; v_call: TRBV7-2; j_call: TRBJ2-3; cdr3_nt: TGTGCCAGCAGCTTAATAGCGGGGGGGCCATGGAGCACAGATACGCAGTATTTT; cdr3_aa: CASSLIAGGPWSTDTQYF
clone_size: .; d_call: .; v_call: TRBV11-2; j_call: TRBJ1-3; cdr3_nt: TGTGCCAGCAGCTTAGGGACAAACTCTGGAAACACCATATATTTT; cdr3_aa: CASSLGTNSGNTIYF
clone_size: .; d_call: TRBD2; v_call: TRBV5-1; j_call: TRBJ2-5; cdr3_nt: TGCGCCAGCAGCCTCCTGGGGGACTATCAAGAGACCCAGTACTTC; cdr3_aa: CASSLLGDYQETQYF
clone_size: .; d_call: .; v_call: TRBV11-1; j_call: TRBJ2-2; cdr3_nt: TGTGCCAGCAGCTCAGGGACCGGGGAGCTGTTTTTT; cdr3_aa: CASSSGTGELFF
clone_size: .; d_call: TRBD2; v_call: TRBV6-6; j_call: TRBJ2-7; cdr3_nt: TGTGCCAGCGCGGGGGGGCCCGGCGAGCAGTACTTC; cdr3_aa: CASAGGPGEQYF
clone_size: .; d_call: TRBD1; v_call: TRBV9; j_call: TRBJ1-1; cdr3_nt: TGTGCCAGCAGCAGGCAGGGGGCTCTTGGCACTGAAGCTTTCTTT; cdr3_aa: CASSRQGALGTEAFF
clone_size: once; d_call: TRBD2; v_call: TRBV11-2; j_call: TRBJ2-7; cdr3_nt: TGTGCCAGCAGCCTCACTAGCGGCTATGACGAGCAGTACTTC; cdr3_aa: CASSLTSGYDEQYF